This entry concerns a single T cell receptor (beta chain). The germline V gene encodes CDR1 SEHNR and CDR2 FQNEAQ (reference sequence). CDR3 length: 15 amino acids. V shed 5 bases and J 1 base; nucleotides not matched to a gene: 6. Amplified TCR beta CDR3 regions came from RNA transcripts. TCR CDR3 regions were first amplified by RT-PCR with HTBI primers. TCRdb re-analysed the multiplex PCR reads in MiXCR, keeping a single row per CDR3 protein. The table lists around 760,000 distinct CDR3 sequences, just over 35% of them singletons, with around 30% in the top ten. This specimen comes from a study of T cells in Graves' hyperthyroidism and ophthalmopathy. Patients aged 18 to 65 had newly diagnosed hyperthyroidism of under 2 months' duration. Diagnostic decisions used clinical symptoms, serum thyroxine and TRAb, thyroid ultrasound and orbital computed tomography.

The sequencing sample was made of blood. The clonotype originates from a woman aged 40-49 years with Graves' hyperthyroidism. This chain uses TRBV7-9 with TRBJ1-1, with TRBD1 matching over 8 bases. The CDR3 spells CASSRPGGTNTEAFF. In DNA, the CDR3 is TGTGCCAGCAGCCGACCAGGGGGCACGAACACTGAAGCTTTCTTT.